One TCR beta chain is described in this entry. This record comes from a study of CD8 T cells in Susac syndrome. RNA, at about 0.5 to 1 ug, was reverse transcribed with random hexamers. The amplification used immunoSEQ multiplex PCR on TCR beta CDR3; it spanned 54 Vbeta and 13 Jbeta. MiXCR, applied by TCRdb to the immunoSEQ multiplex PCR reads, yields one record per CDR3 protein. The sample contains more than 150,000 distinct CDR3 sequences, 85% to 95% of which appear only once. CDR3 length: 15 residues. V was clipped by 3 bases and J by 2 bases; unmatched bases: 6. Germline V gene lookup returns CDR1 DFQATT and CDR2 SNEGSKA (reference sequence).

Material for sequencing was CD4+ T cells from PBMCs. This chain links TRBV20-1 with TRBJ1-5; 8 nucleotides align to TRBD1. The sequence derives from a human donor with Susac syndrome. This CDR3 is CSASDKTGGNQPQHF. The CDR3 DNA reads TGCAGTGCTAGTGACAAGACAGGGGGCAATCAGCCCCAGCATTTT.